This entry lists 5 T cell receptor beta chains sequenced from one sample in a study of beta chain features in type 1 diabetes (dated by TCRdb to the late 2010s). The library was produced with the immunoSEQ multiplex PCR assay. The entire amount of isolated RNA was reverse transcribed using the High Capacity cDNA Reverse Transcription Kit, so the sequenced TCRB transcripts were expressed ones. In TCRdb, the immuneACCESS table is reduced to in-frame sequences with V and J assigned. These tables do not hold every clone; where another copy was compared, an unresolved V gene accounts for under half, and the others remain unexplained. The sample data list 240,000 or so clones, and about 70% of these were observed just once. The biggest ten clones account for about 0.051% of the sample. Sequencing was done on a sample of naive CD4+ T cells from blood. The cell subset or site label, read with the paper, signifies: true naive CD4+ T cells. The receptors derive from a man aged 30-40 years in good health.

The chain joins TRBV10-3 to TRBJ1-6; D is perhaps TRBD1 (6 bases). CDR1 is ENHRY, CDR2 SYGVKD, per germline. The V end was cut by 6 bases, the J end by 8 bases, with 14 bases between. This CDR3 region has 14 residues. CDR3 bases: TGTGCCATCAGACTACAGGGTTTGGATTCACCCCTCCACTTT. It encodes CAIRLQGLDSPLHF.

The CDR3 region has the DNA TGTGCCAGCAGCGTAGCTTTACAGGGCTACGAGCAGTACTTC. Translated, it gives CASSVALQGYEQYF. V usage is TRBV9 and J usage is TRBJ2-7; possible D gene TRBD1, 6 bases. The CDR3 has 14 amino acids. Per the germline V gene, CDR1 is SGDLS and CDR2 is YYNGEE. V lost 0 bases and J 3 bases, leaving 10 bases between the germline ends. Complete variable domain (other parts from reference TRBV9 and TRBJ2-7): DSGVTQTPKHLITATGQRVTLRCSPRSGDLSVYWYQQSLDQGLQFLIQYYNGEERAKGNILERFSAQQFPDLHSELNLSSLELGDSALYFCASSVALQGYEQYFGPGTRLTVT.

V usage is TRBV2 and J usage is TRBJ2-5; 9 nucleotides line up with TRBD1. From germline, CDR1 is SNHLY and CDR2 FYNNEI. The CDR3 is 14 residues long. V was pared by 7 bases and J by 0 bases, with 3 bases of the junction left unmatched. The DNA for the CDR3 is TGTGCCAGCATTAGGGACAGGGACCAAGAGACCCAGTACTTC. This sequence encodes CASIRDRDQETQYF.

The V call is TRBV11-2, the J call TRBJ2-7; D is ambiguous. The CDR3 spans 14 residues. Trimming removed 5 bases from V and 0 bases from J, with 11 bases in between. Germline V lookup: CDR1 SGHAT, CDR2 FQNNGV. The CDR3 loop is CASSQRQASYEQYF. CDR3 coding DNA: TGTGCCAGCAGCCAACGTCAGGCCTCCTACGAGCAGTACTTC.

This sequence joins TRBV29-1 and TRBJ2-7; maybe TRBD2 (6 bases). V was trimmed by 5 bases and J by 3 bases, leaving 8 bases between them. Per germline, CDR1 SQVTM and CDR2 ANQGSEA. This CDR3 region has 11 residues. The CDR3 DNA reads as TGCAGCGTTCAGGAGGGCTACGAGCAGTACTTC. This sequence encodes CSVQEGYEQYF.